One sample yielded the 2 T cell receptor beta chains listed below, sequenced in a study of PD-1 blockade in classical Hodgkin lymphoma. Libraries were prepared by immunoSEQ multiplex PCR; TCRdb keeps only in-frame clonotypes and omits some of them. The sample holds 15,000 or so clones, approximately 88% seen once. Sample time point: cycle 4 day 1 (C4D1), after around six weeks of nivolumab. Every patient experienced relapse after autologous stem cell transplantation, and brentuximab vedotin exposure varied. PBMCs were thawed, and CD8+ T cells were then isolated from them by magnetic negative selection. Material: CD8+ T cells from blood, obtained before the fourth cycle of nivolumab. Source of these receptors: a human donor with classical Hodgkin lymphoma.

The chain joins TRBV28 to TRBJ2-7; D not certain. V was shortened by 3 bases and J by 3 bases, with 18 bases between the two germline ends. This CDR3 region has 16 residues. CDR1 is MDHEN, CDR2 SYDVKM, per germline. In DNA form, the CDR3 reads TGTGCCAGCAGTTTCCCCGTCAGACTGGGAAACTACGAGCAGTACTTC. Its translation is CASSFPVRLGNYEQYF.

CDR3 in DNA: TGTGCCAGCAGTTTAATTAGCGGGAGCACAGATACGCAGTATTTT. This sequence encodes CASSLISGSTDTQYF. The chain employs TRBV27 and TRBJ2-3, with 7 bases matching TRBD2. The germline gives CDR1 MNHEY, CDR2 SMNVEV (reference sequence). The CDR3 consists of 15 residues. Losses at the gene ends were 2 bases for V and 0 bases for J; bases not matched to a gene: 2.